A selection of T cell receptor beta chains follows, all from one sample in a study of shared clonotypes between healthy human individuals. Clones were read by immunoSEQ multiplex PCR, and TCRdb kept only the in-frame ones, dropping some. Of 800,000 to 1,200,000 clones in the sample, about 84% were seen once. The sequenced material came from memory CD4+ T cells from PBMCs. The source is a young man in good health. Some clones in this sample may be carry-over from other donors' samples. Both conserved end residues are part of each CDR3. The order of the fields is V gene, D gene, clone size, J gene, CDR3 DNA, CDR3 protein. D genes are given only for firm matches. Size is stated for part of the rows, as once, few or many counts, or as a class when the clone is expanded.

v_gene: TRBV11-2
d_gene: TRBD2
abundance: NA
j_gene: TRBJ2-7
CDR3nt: TGTGCCAGCAGCCGAGCGGGAGCAGAGTCCTACGAGCAGTACTTC
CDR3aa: CASSRAGAESYEQYF

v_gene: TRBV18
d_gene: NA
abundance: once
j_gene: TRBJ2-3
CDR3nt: TGTGCCAGCTCACCACCGTCGGCAGATACGCAGTATTTT
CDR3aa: CASSPPSADTQYF

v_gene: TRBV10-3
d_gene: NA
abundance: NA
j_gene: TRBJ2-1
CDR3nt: TGTGCCATCAGTGAGGGACTTTACAATGAGCAGTTCTTC
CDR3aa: CAISEGLYNEQFF

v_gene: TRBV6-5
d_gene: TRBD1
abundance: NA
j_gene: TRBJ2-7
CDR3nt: TGTGCCAGCAGTTCGCCCGGGACAGGGGATCACGAGCAGTACTTC
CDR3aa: CASSSPGTGDHEQYF

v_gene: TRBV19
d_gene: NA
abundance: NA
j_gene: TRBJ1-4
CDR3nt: TGTGCCAGTACTTCACCGCCTAATGAAAAACTGTTTTTT
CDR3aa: CASTSPPNEKLFF

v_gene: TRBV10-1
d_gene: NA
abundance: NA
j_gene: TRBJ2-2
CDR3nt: TGCGCCTCTGGCAATGGGGGGGAGCTGTTTTTT
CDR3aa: CASGNGGELFF

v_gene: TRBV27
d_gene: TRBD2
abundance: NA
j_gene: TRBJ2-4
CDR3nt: TGTGCCAGCAGCCAAACGGGAGGGGCGGCCAAAAACATTCAGTACTTC
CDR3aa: CASSQTGGAAKNIQYF

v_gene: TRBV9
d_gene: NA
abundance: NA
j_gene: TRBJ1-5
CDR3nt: TGTGCCAGCAGCGTAGCAGGGAACCGCAATCAGCCCCAGCATTTT
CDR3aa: CASSVAGNRNQPQHF

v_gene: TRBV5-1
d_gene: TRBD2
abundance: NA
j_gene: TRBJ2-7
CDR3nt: TGCGCCAGCAGCTTGGTGCCTAGCGGCGAGCAGTACTTC
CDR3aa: CASSLVPSGEQYF

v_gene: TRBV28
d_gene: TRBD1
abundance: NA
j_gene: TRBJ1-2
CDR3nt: TGTGCCAGCAGGGGACAGCTAAACTATGGCTACACCTTC
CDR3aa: CASRGQLNYGYTF

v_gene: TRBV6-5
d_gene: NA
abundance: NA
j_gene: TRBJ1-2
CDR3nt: TGTGCCAGCAGTTTCCAATCCAGGGGCTATGGCTACACCTTC
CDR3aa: CASSFQSRGYGYTF

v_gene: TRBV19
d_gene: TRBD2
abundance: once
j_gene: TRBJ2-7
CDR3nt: TGTGCCAGTAGTATGGACGGACCTCGGGGGGGGAGTGTGGCCTACGAGCAGTACTTC
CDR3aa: CASSMDGPRGGSVAYEQYF

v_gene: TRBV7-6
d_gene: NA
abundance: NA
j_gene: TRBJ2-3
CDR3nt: TGTGCCAGCAGCTTAGGGTCTCACACAGATACGCAGTATTTT
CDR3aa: CASSLGSHTDTQYF

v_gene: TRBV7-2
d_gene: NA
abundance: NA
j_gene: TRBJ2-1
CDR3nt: TGTGCCAGCAGCTTAATGCAAAACCAAGAGAATGAGCAGTTCTTC
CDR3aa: CASSLMQNQENEQFF

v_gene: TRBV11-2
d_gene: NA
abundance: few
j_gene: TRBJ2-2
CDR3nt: TGTGCCAGCAGCTTATTAGCGGCCGGGGAGCTGTTTTTT
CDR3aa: CASSLLAAGELFF

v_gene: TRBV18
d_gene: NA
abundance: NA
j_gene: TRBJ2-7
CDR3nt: TGTGCCAGCTCACCGATCCGTCCCTCCTACGAGCAGTACTTC
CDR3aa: CASSPIRPSYEQYF

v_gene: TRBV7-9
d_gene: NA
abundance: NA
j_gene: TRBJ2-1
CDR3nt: TGTGCCAGCAGCCCGGCTTGGGGACAACTTAACAATGAGCAGTTCTTC
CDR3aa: CASSPAWGQLNNEQFF

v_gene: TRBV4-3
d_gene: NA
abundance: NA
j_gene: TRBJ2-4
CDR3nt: TGCGCCAGCAGCCAAGATGGGATAGCCAAAAACATTCAGTACTTC
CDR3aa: CASSQDGIAKNIQYF

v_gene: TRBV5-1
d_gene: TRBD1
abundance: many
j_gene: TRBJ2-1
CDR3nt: TGCGCCAGCAGAAAGACCGGGACAGGGTGGAATGAGCAGTTCTTC
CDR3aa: CASRKTGTGWNEQFF

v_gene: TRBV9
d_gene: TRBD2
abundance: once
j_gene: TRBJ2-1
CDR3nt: TGTGCCAGCAGCGGGACTAGCGGGAAATACAATGAGCAGTTCTTC
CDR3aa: CASSGTSGKYNEQFF

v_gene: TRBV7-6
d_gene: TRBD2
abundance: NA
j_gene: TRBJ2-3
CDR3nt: TGTGCCAGCAGTCCCCGGAGAGCGGGAGAGACAGATACGCAGTATTTT
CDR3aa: CASSPRRAGETDTQYF

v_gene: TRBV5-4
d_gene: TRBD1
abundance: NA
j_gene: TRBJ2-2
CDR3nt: TGTGCCAGCAGCAACCGGGACAGAGGCACCGGGGAGCTGTTTTTT
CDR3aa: CASSNRDRGTGELFF

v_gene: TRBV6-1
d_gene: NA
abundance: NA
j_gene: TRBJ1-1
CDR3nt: TGTGCCAGCAGTGAAGTCCGAGTAGCGAACACTGAAGCTTTCTTT
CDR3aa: CASSEVRVANTEAFF

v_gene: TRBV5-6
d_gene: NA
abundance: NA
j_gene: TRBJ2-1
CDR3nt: TGTGCCAGCAGCTTTGCCAATGAGCAGTTCTTC
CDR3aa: CASSFANEQFF